These 17 T cell receptor beta chains were all obtained from the same sample, sequenced in a study of CD8 T cells in ankylosing spondylitis. Study-wide results and limits: There was a TCR beta motif, made of 7 to 9 highly homologous variants, that appeared characteristic of ankylosing spondylitis blood.

Each CDR3 protein gets one entry after TCRdb re-called the 5' RACE reads with MiXCR. The table records fewer than 750,000 distinct CDR3 sequences, over 15% of them present only once. No antigen is known for these receptors. Sequencing was performed on blood, either unsorted or a sorted T cell fraction (not recorded which). These receptors were obtained from a male donor with ankylosing spondylitis.

This clonotype came up a few times. This chain uses TRBV7-9 with TRBJ1-4; TRBD1 agrees at 11 bases. The CDR3 loop spans 13 amino acids. V dropped 5 bases and J dropped 10; count of bases not matched to a gene: 3. Germline assignment: CDR1 SEHNR and CDR2 FQNEAQ (reference sequence). CDR3 in DNA: TGTGCCAGCAGCGGACAGGGGGCGGTAAAACTGTTTTTT. Its translation is CASSGQGAVKLFF.

The V call is TRBV20-1, the J call TRBJ1-1; a weak D match, TRBD1 (6 bases). V was shortened by 0 bases and J by 1 base, with 18 bases between the two germline ends. The CDR3 length is 17 residues. Germline V lookup: CDR1 DFQATT, CDR2 SNEGSKA (reference sequence). This CDR3 is CSARDWKGGYRNTEAFF. The CDR3 DNA reads as TGCAGTGCTAGAGATTGGAAGGGGGGTTATAGGAACACTGAAGCTTTCTTT.

About this clonotype itself: The CDR3 does not end in the conserved phenylalanine or tryptophan, so this is likely a read error. The chain has TRBV30 and TRBJ2-1; 7 bases agree with TRBD1. The CDR3 extends over 15 amino acids. CDR1 is GTSNPN and CDR2 is SVGIG in the germline V gene (reference sequence). V lost 5 bases to trimming and J lost 2 bases; unmatched junction nucleotides: 9. In DNA form, the CDR3 reads TGTGCCTGGGTACAGGGGTTCGCGACCTACAATGAGCAGTTCCTC. This translates into CAWVQGFATYNEQFL.

This clonotype was seen more than once but under ten times. This chain links TRBV18 with TRBJ2-7; no definite D call. Trimming took off 3 bases at V and 7 bases at J, with 19 bases between the two ends. There are 15 residues in the CDR3. Germline CDR1 and CDR2: KGHSH and LQKENI. DNA of the CDR3: TGTGCCAGCTCACCCAGAAACAGCTTCACCTGGGAGCAGTACTTC. Residues: CASSPRNSFTWEQYF. The entire variable domain, with the rest obtained from reference TRBV18 and TRBJ2-7, is as follows: NAGVMQNPRHLVRRRGQEARLRCSPMKGHSHVYWYRQLPEEGLKFMVYLQKENIIDESGMPKERFSAEFPKEGPSILRIQQVVRGDSAAYFCASSPRNSFTWEQYFGPGTRLTVT.

Here the CDR3 DNA reads TGTGCCAGCAGTTTAACGTGGAGAGCCCTGGGGTACGAGCAGTACTTC. Protein: CASSLTWRALGYEQYF. This chain connects TRBV28 to TRBJ2-7; D gene unclear. The V end was cut by 2 bases, the J end by 4 bases, with 18 bases between. Germline V CDR1 and CDR2: MDHEN, SYDVKM. The CDR3 has 16 residues.

CDR3 DNA: TGTGCCAGCAGCCCATGGACTAGCGGGATAGGAGAGACCCAGTACTTC. The encoded protein is CASSPWTSGIGETQYF. The chain joins TRBV3-1 to TRBJ2-5, with 12 bases fitting TRBD2. CDR3 size: 16 residues. Germline V gene data show CDR1 as LGHDT and CDR2 as YNNKEL (reference sequence). Unmatched junction bases numbered 7, after V lost 4 bases and J lost 4 bases.

There are a few counts of this clonotype. This chain links TRBV3-1 with TRBJ1-2; weak D call: TRBD1 (5 bases). The CDR3 totals 14 residues. From germline, CDR1 is LGHDT and CDR2 YNNKEL (reference sequence). The V end lost 4 bases, the J end lost 0 bases, and 9 bases lay between the germline ends. The CDR3 sequence is CASSRLTANYGYTF. CDR3 DNA sequence: TGTGCCAGCAGCCGCCTGACAGCTAACTATGGCTACACCTTC.

The chain links TRBV9 to TRBJ1-2, with TRBD1 matching 7 bases. The V gene end was trimmed by 4 bases and the J gene end by 2 bases; junction bases not matched to a gene: 8. Germline-derived CDR1 and CDR2 are SGDLS and YYNGEE. The CDR3 is 15 residues long. CDR3 region: CASSRSQGGNYGYTF. The CDR3, as DNA: TGTGCCAGCAGCCGTAGTCAGGGGGGGAACTATGGCTACACCTTC.

This chain links TRBV28 with TRBJ2-1; D is unresolved. Germline V CDR1 and CDR2: MDHEN, SYDVKM. Trimming removed 2 bases from V and 1 base from J, with 9 bases in between. CDR3 size: 15 residues. In nucleotides, the CDR3 is TGTGCCAGCAGTTTAAGTCTCTATTCCTACAATGAGCAGTTCTTC. Translating gives CASSLSLYSYNEQFF. Based on the CDR3 plus reference TRBV28 and TRBJ2-1, the full variable domain is DVKVTQSSRYLVKRTGEKVFLECVQDMDHENMFWYRQDPGLGLRLIYFSYDVKMKEKGDIPEGYSVSREKKERFSLILESASTNQTSMYLCASSLSLYSYNEQFFGPGTRLTVL.

This clonotype was found many times. The chain employs TRBV6-6 and TRBJ1-2; 7 bases align to TRBD1. V dropped 5 bases and J dropped 3; count of bases not matched to a gene: 3. CDR1 MNHNY and CDR2 SVGAGI come from the germline V gene (reference sequence). The CDR3 is 13 residues long. CDR3 residues: CASSTTGDYGYTF. CDR3 nucleotides: TGTGCCAGCAGTACCACAGGGGACTATGGCTACACCTTC.

This rearrangement joins TRBV11-2 to TRBJ1-1; TRBD1 might be the D (5 bases). Germline CDR1 and CDR2: SGHAT and FQNNGV. Between the trimmed V and J ends, which lost 3 bases and 8 bases, there was a span of 16 bases. CDR3 length: 14 residues. CDR3 in DNA: TGTGCCAGCAGCTTTCGCCAGGGTCACCCGGAAGCTTTCTTT. Its translation is CASSFRQGHPEAFF.

V usage is TRBV12-3 or TRBV12-4 and J usage is TRBJ2-3, with TRBD1 matching over 9 bases. The trim removed 5 bases at V and 2 bases at J, leaving 5 bases unmatched. The CDR3 runs to 15 residues. Here the CDR3 reads CASSTDRGPTDTQYF. As DNA, the CDR3 is TGTGCCAGCAGTACGGACAGGGGCCCCACAGATACGCAGTATTTT.

The gene calls are TRBV6-5 and TRBJ1-1; D remains ambiguous. The CDR3 spans 14 residues. The V end was cut by 5 bases, the J end by 5 bases, with 15 bases between. Germline V gene sequence: CDR1 MNHEY, CDR2 SVGAGI. This CDR3 reads CASSQLSAGTEAFF. For the CDR3, the DNA is TGTGCCAGCAGTCAACTGAGTGCGGGAACTGAAGCTTTCTTT.

This sequence joins TRBV5-6 and TRBJ2-2; D possibly corresponds to TRBD1 (6 bases). Germline V gene sequence: CDR1 SGHDT, CDR2 YYEEEE. This CDR3 has 16 residues. The V end lost 0 bases, the J end lost 6 bases, and 15 bases lay between the germline ends. The CDR3 sequence is CASSLEGVQGSGELFF. The CDR3 region has the DNA TGTGCCAGCAGCTTGGAGGGGGTTCAGGGTTCCGGGGAGCTGTTTTTT.

The table lists this clonotype with many counts. This chain uses TRBV4-1 with TRBJ2-4, with 8 bases that match TRBD2. The germline V gene has CDR1 MGHRA and CDR2 YSYEKL. CDR3 length equals 16 residues. Unmatched junction bases numbered 7, after V lost 5 bases and J lost 1 base. CDR3 nucleotide sequence: TGCGCCAGCAGCTACGGGGGGGCCGGGGCCAAAAACATTCAGTACTTC. This encodes CASSYGGAGAKNIQYF.

Here the CDR3 reads CATRSGQSNEKLFF. The CDR3 bases are TGTGCCACCCGGTCGGGACAGTCCAATGAAAAACTGTTTTTT. The J gene is TRBJ1-4, the V gene TRBV10-3, with 7 bases fitting TRBD1. The germline gives CDR1 ENHRY, CDR2 SYGVKD. Trimming at V came to 10 bases and at J to 5 bases, leaving 10 bases not matched to a gene. The CDR3 totals 14 residues.

This clonotype was observed many times. The chain couples TRBV4-3 to TRBJ2-1, with 7 bases identical to TRBD2. V was pared by 1 base and J by 2 bases, with 5 bases of the junction left unmatched. The CDR3 loop spans 16 amino acids. The germline V gene encodes CDR1 LGHNA and CDR2 YSLEER. The CDR3 is CASSQGWEGPYNEQFF. The CDR3 nucleotides are TGCGCCAGCAGCCAAGGCTGGGAGGGCCCCTACAATGAGCAGTTCTTC.